A selection of T cell receptor beta chains follows, all from one sample in a study of radiotherapy plus CTLA-4 blockade in lung cancer. Profiling relied on immunoSEQ multiplex PCR, and the TCRdb table lists in-frame clones only, not all of them. The sample records roughly 80,000 clones, roughly four fifths being singletons. The source material was peripheral blood, sampled from a patient treated with radiotherapy plus ipilimumab. These TCRs come from a human donor with non-small cell lung cancer whose response to radiotherapy plus ipilimumab could not be evaluated. CDR3s include the opening cysteine and the closing phenylalanine or tryptophan. A D gene is named only where the DNA matches it firmly. Clone sizes are given selectively: once, few, many, or a class where the clone is expanded.

cdr3_nt: TGTGCCAGTAGTCTCGGGTCTGGAGGGGTCGGAAACACCATATATTTT
cdr3_aa: CASSLGSGGVGNTIYF
j_call: TRBJ1-3
clone_size: .
cdr3_length: 16
v_call: TRBV19
d_call: .

cdr3_nt: TGTGCCTGGAGTGTAAGAGGGGGTATACGACAGCCCCAGCATTTT
cdr3_aa: CAWSVRGGIRQPQHF
j_call: TRBJ1-5
clone_size: few
cdr3_length: 15
v_call: TRBV30
d_call: .

cdr3_nt: TGCGCCAGCAGCACCTCGGACAGGGGGGAGACCCAGTACTTC
cdr3_aa: CASSTSDRGETQYF
j_call: TRBJ2-5
clone_size: few
cdr3_length: 14
v_call: TRBV5-1
d_call: TRBD1

cdr3_nt: TGTGCCAGCACGCCGCATATAGGGAGGGACACTGAAGCTTTCTTT
cdr3_aa: CASTPHIGRDTEAFF
j_call: TRBJ1-1
clone_size: .
cdr3_length: 15
v_call: TRBV6-5
d_call: .

cdr3_nt: TGCGCCAGCAGCTGGACTAGCGGGAATCAAGAGACCCAGTACTTC
cdr3_aa: CASSWTSGNQETQYF
j_call: TRBJ2-5
clone_size: .
cdr3_length: 15
v_call: TRBV5-1
d_call: TRBD2

cdr3_nt: TGTGCCAGCAGCTCCCTCACCGGGACAGGGCCCTACGAGCAGTACTTC
cdr3_aa: CASSSLTGTGPYEQYF
j_call: TRBJ2-7
clone_size: .
cdr3_length: 16
v_call: TRBV28
d_call: TRBD1

cdr3_nt: TGTGCCAGCAGCTTGGTAAGAACAGGGGGCGCCTACAATGAGCAGTTCTTC
cdr3_aa: CASSLVRTGGAYNEQFF
j_call: TRBJ2-1
clone_size: .
cdr3_length: 17
v_call: TRBV7-2
d_call: TRBD1

cdr3_nt: TGTGCCAGCAGCGTCACTCGGGGTGGGGAAAAACTGTTTTTT
cdr3_aa: CASSVTRGGEKLFF
j_call: TRBJ1-4
clone_size: .
cdr3_length: 14
v_call: TRBV9
d_call: .

cdr3_nt: TGCAGCGACGGCCCCCACAAGACAGGACCTCTCGGGAACACTGAAGCTTTCTTT
cdr3_aa: CSDGPHKTGPLGNTEAFF
j_call: TRBJ1-1
clone_size: .
cdr3_length: 18
v_call: TRBV29-1
d_call: .

cdr3_nt: TGTGCCAGCAGCCCCGTTACTCCGGTCCGGCAGCCCCAGCATTTT
cdr3_aa: CASSPVTPVRQPQHF
j_call: TRBJ1-5
clone_size: .
cdr3_length: 15
v_call: TRBV7-9
d_call: .

cdr3_nt: TGCGCCAGCAGTGCTAGCTCCCGTGCGGAGACCCAGTACTTC
cdr3_aa: CASSASSRAETQYF
j_call: TRBJ2-5
clone_size: .
cdr3_length: 14
v_call: TRBV10-2
d_call: .

cdr3_nt: TGTGCCAGCAGCCGCCGGGACAGCTACGAGCAGTACTTC
cdr3_aa: CASSRRDSYEQYF
j_call: TRBJ2-7
clone_size: .
cdr3_length: 13
v_call: TRBV27
d_call: TRBD1

cdr3_nt: TGTGCCAGCAGCCAACAGGACAGGGTTAACGAGCAGTACTTC
cdr3_aa: CASSQQDRVNEQYF
j_call: TRBJ2-7
clone_size: .
cdr3_length: 14
v_call: TRBV4-2
d_call: TRBD1

cdr3_nt: TGTGCCAGCAGCTTTCCAGGGTTCATCGAAAATGAGCAGTTCTTC
cdr3_aa: CASSFPGFIENEQFF
j_call: TRBJ2-1
clone_size: .
cdr3_length: 15
v_call: TRBV5-6
d_call: .

cdr3_nt: TGTGCCAGCAGCGGGACTAGCGGGGGCAATGAGCAGTTCTTC
cdr3_aa: CASSGTSGGNEQFF
j_call: TRBJ2-1
clone_size: .
cdr3_length: 14
v_call: TRBV7-3
d_call: TRBD2

cdr3_nt: TGTGCCAGTAGTCCGGGGGGACATCGAACAGATACGCAGTATTTT
cdr3_aa: CASSPGGHRTDTQYF
j_call: TRBJ2-3
clone_size: .
cdr3_length: 15
v_call: TRBV19
d_call: .

cdr3_nt: TGTGCCAGCAGCCCCGGACAGCCCTACGAGCAGTACTTC
cdr3_aa: CASSPGQPYEQYF
j_call: TRBJ2-7
clone_size: .
cdr3_length: 13
v_call: TRBV7-2
d_call: .

cdr3_nt: TGTGCCAGCAGTTACTCGGGAGGGCTCGGCTACACCTTC
cdr3_aa: CASSYSGGLGYTF
j_call: TRBJ1-2
clone_size: few
cdr3_length: 13
v_call: TRBV6-6
d_call: .

cdr3_nt: TGTGCCAGCAGCTGGACTAGCGGGATCACCGGGGAGCTGTTTTTT
cdr3_aa: CASSWTSGITGELFF
j_call: TRBJ2-2
clone_size: .
cdr3_length: 15
v_call: TRBV11-2
d_call: TRBD2

cdr3_nt: TGCGCCAGCAGCTTGGGGACAGGGTTTCAGCCCCAGCATTTT
cdr3_aa: CASSLGTGFQPQHF
j_call: TRBJ1-5
clone_size: few
cdr3_length: 14
v_call: TRBV5-1
d_call: TRBD1

cdr3_nt: TGTGCCAGCAGTTTAGATCCTAGCGGGAGGTTAAATGAGCAGTTCTTC
cdr3_aa: CASSLDPSGRLNEQFF
j_call: TRBJ2-1
clone_size: .
cdr3_length: 16
v_call: TRBV27
d_call: TRBD2

cdr3_nt: TGCGCCAGCAGCCCTCACGGGACTGCCGGGGACACTGAAGCTTTCTTT
cdr3_aa: CASSPHGTAGDTEAFF
j_call: TRBJ1-1
clone_size: .
cdr3_length: 16
v_call: TRBV5-1
d_call: .

cdr3_nt: TGTGCCAGCAGCTTATTTTCGGGACTAGCGGGGGGGAATGAGCAGTTCTTC
cdr3_aa: CASSLFSGLAGGNEQFF
j_call: TRBJ2-1
clone_size: .
cdr3_length: 17
v_call: TRBV5-5
d_call: TRBD2

cdr3_nt: TGCGCCAGCAGCTTGGACGTAGGGGGCATTCAGTACTTC
cdr3_aa: CASSLDVGGIQYF
j_call: TRBJ2-4
clone_size: medium-sized
cdr3_length: 13
v_call: TRBV5-1
d_call: .

cdr3_nt: TGTGCCAGCAGTGAATTCCCGGGAAATGTCGGACAGCCCCAGCATTTT
cdr3_aa: CASSEFPGNVGQPQHF
j_call: TRBJ1-5
clone_size: .
cdr3_length: 16
v_call: TRBV6-1
d_call: .

cdr3_nt: TGTGCCAGCAGGGCTGACAGGCTGAAACTGTTTTTT
cdr3_aa: CASRADRLKLFF
j_call: TRBJ1-4
clone_size: .
cdr3_length: 12
v_call: TRBV25-1
d_call: .

cdr3_nt: TGTGCCAGCAGCCCCGGGTTGACAGGGGGGGCCTACGAGCAGTACTTC
cdr3_aa: CASSPGLTGGAYEQYF
j_call: TRBJ2-7
clone_size: .
cdr3_length: 16
v_call: TRBV4-2
d_call: TRBD1

cdr3_nt: TGCGCCAGCCAGACTAGCGGGACCTCTTACAATGAGCAGTTCTTC
cdr3_aa: CASQTSGTSYNEQFF
j_call: TRBJ2-1
clone_size: once
cdr3_length: 15
v_call: TRBV5-1
d_call: TRBD2

cdr3_nt: TGTGCCATCAGTGCTAGCGGGGGGGATAAAGAGACCCAGTACTTC
cdr3_aa: CAISASGGDKETQYF
j_call: TRBJ2-5
clone_size: .
cdr3_length: 15
v_call: TRBV10-3
d_call: TRBD2

cdr3_nt: TGTGCCTGGACTAGAGCGGGAGGGGGGTTCAAGACCCAGTACTTC
cdr3_aa: CAWTRAGGGFKTQYF
j_call: TRBJ2-5
clone_size: .
cdr3_length: 15
v_call: TRBV30
d_call: TRBD2

cdr3_nt: TGTGCCAGCAGTGAGGTAGCGAGTATCTACAATGAGCAGTTCTTC
cdr3_aa: CASSEVASIYNEQFF
j_call: TRBJ2-1
clone_size: .
cdr3_length: 15
v_call: TRBV2
d_call: .

cdr3_nt: TGTGCCAGCAGCTTGGCCAGGGGTAGCAATCAGCCCCAGCATTTT
cdr3_aa: CASSLARGSNQPQHF
j_call: TRBJ1-5
clone_size: .
cdr3_length: 15
v_call: TRBV11-2
d_call: .

cdr3_nt: TGTGCCAGCGGCACGGACAGGAACACTGAAGCTTTCTTT
cdr3_aa: CASGTDRNTEAFF
j_call: TRBJ1-1
clone_size: .
cdr3_length: 13
v_call: TRBV7-9
d_call: .

cdr3_nt: TGTGCCAGCAGTAGACTAGCGGGGGACAACACCGGGGAGCTGTTTTTT
cdr3_aa: CASSRLAGDNTGELFF
j_call: TRBJ2-2
clone_size: .
cdr3_length: 16
v_call: TRBV2
d_call: TRBD2

cdr3_nt: TGCGCCAGCTCCTTAGATCGGAACACTGAAGCTTTCTTT
cdr3_aa: CASSLDRNTEAFF
j_call: TRBJ1-1
clone_size: few
cdr3_length: 13
v_call: TRBV4-3
d_call: .

cdr3_nt: TGCGCCAGCAGCCAGAGCGGGGGTCTAGGCTACCTCGCAGATACGCAGTATTTT
cdr3_aa: CASSQSGGLGYLADTQYF
j_call: TRBJ2-3
clone_size: once
cdr3_length: 18
v_call: TRBV4-1
d_call: TRBD2

cdr3_nt: TGCGCCAGCAGCCCCCGGGACAGGGAGGGAGTAGCGGGGGGCGACGAGCAGTTCTTC
cdr3_aa: CASSPRDREGVAGGDEQFF
j_call: TRBJ2-1
clone_size: once
cdr3_length: 19
v_call: TRBV4-3
d_call: .

cdr3_nt: TGTGCCAGCTCACCACCGAACTTTGCGGGAGGGCCCGGCGGGACCCAGTACTTC
cdr3_aa: CASSPPNFAGGPGGTQYF
j_call: TRBJ2-5
clone_size: .
cdr3_length: 18
v_call: TRBV18
d_call: TRBD2

cdr3_nt: TGTGCCAGCAGCTTCACGGACAGGCCCCGCTCCTACGAGCAGTACTTC
cdr3_aa: CASSFTDRPRSYEQYF
j_call: TRBJ2-7
clone_size: .
cdr3_length: 16
v_call: TRBV7-8
d_call: TRBD1

cdr3_nt: TGTGCCAGCAGCTTAGGATTGACAGGGAGTAACTATGGCTACACCTTC
cdr3_aa: CASSLGLTGSNYGYTF
j_call: TRBJ1-2
clone_size: .
cdr3_length: 16
v_call: TRBV11-2
d_call: TRBD1

cdr3_nt: TGTGCCAGCAGCCCCCGCGGGGGAACGATCATGAACACTGAAGCTTTCTTT
cdr3_aa: CASSPRGGTIMNTEAFF
j_call: TRBJ1-1
clone_size: once
cdr3_length: 17
v_call: TRBV9
d_call: .

cdr3_nt: TGTGCCAGCAGCGAGGGGACTAACTATGGCTACACCTTC
cdr3_aa: CASSEGTNYGYTF
j_call: TRBJ1-2
clone_size: .
cdr3_length: 13
v_call: TRBV9
d_call: .

cdr3_nt: TGTGCCAGCAGCGTTGGGACAGGGTTAATGGAGCAGTACTTC
cdr3_aa: CASSVGTGLMEQYF
j_call: TRBJ2-7
clone_size: .
cdr3_length: 14
v_call: TRBV7-8
d_call: TRBD1

cdr3_nt: TGTGCCAGCAGCGTAGAGGCGGGACAGCCGGCCCAAGAGACCCAGTACTTC
cdr3_aa: CASSVEAGQPAQETQYF
j_call: TRBJ2-5
clone_size: .
cdr3_length: 17
v_call: TRBV9
d_call: .